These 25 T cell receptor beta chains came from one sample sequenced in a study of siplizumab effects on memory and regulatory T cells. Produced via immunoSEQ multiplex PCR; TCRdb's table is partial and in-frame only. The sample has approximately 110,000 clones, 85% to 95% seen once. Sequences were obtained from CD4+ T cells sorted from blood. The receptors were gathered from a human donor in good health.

The CDR3 reads CASSYRATDTQYF. DNA for the CDR3: TGTGCCAGCAGTTACAGGGCTACAGATACGCAGTATTTT. The chain combines TRBV6-5 with TRBJ2-3; D unclear. Trimming shortened V by 2 bases and J by 3 bases, and 6 bases separated the two germline ends. Germline CDR1 reads MNHEY; CDR2 reads SVGAGI. The CDR3 covers 13 residues.

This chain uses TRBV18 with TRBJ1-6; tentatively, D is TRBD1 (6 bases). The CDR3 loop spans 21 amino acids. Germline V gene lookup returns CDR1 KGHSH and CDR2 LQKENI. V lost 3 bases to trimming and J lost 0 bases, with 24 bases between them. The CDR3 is CASSPVPLDWTASSYNSPLHF. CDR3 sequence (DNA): TGTGCCAGCTCACCGGTTCCTCTAGACTGGACAGCAAGCTCCTATAATTCACCCCTCCACTTT.

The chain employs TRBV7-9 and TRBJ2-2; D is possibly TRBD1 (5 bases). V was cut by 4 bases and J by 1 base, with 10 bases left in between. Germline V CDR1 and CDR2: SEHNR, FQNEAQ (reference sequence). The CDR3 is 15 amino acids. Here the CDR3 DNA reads TGTGCCAGCAGCTCCATAAGGGGGAACACCGGGGAGCTGTTTTTT. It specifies CASSSIRGNTGELFF.

Written as DNA, the CDR3 is TGTGCCTGGAGTCCGACCCGGGTAGGCTACACCTTC. Its protein product is CAWSPTRVGYTF. V gene TRBV30 combines with J gene TRBJ1-2; D is ambiguous. V was trimmed by 2 bases and J by 8 bases, leaving 12 bases between them. This CDR3 has 12 residues. Germline loops: CDR1 GTSNPN, CDR2 SVGIG (reference sequence).

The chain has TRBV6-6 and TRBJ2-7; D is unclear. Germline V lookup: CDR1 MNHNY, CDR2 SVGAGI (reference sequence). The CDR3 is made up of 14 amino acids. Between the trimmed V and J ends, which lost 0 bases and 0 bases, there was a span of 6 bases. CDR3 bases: TGTGCCAGCAGTTACTCTTCGGGCTCCTACGAGCAGTACTTC. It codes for CASSYSSGSYEQYF.

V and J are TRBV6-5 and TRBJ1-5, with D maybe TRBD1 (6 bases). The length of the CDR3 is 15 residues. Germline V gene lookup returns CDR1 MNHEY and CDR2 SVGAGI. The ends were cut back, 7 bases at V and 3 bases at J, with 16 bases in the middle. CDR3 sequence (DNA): TGTGCCAGCACCTCCTCGGGGGCTCTCAATCAGCCCCAGCATTTT. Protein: CASTSSGALNQPQHF.

CDR3 nucleotides: TGCAGCACGCTACAGGGGGCAGGGAACACTGAAGCTTTCTTT. Translating it yields CSTLQGAGNTEAFF. The gene calls are TRBV29-1 and TRBJ1-1; 9 nucleotides agree with TRBD1. Looked up from germline, CDR1 is SQVTM and CDR2 is ANQGSEA. J lost 1 base, V lost 8 bases, and 8 bases had no gene match. This CDR3 has 14 amino acids.

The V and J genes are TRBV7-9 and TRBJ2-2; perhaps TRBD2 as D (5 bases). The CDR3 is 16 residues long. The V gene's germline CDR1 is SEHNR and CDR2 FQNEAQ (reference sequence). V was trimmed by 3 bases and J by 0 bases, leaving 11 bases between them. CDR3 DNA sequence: TGTGCCAGCAGCTTTGGAAGCGGCTCGAACACCGGGGAGCTGTTTTTT. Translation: CASSFGSGSNTGELFF.

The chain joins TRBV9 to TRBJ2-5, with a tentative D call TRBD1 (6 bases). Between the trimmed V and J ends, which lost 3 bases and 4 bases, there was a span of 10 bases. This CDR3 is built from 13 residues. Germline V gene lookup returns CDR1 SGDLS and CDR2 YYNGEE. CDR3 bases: TGTGCCAGCAGCGGTACAGGGTTAGAGACCCAGTACTTC. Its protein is CASSGTGLETQYF.

The CDR3 sequence is CASSPRTGNTEAFF. The CDR3 DNA reads as TGTGCCAGCAGCCCCCGGACAGGCAACACTGAAGCTTTCTTT. This chain links TRBV7-2 with TRBJ1-1; 7 bases line up with TRBD1. The CDR3 runs to 14 residues. Unmatched junction bases numbered 5, after V lost 5 bases and J lost 2 bases. The germline V gene encodes CDR1 SGHTA and CDR2 FQGNSA. Using reference TRBV7-2 and TRBJ1-1 for the parts outside the CDR3, the full variable domain is GAGVSQSPSNKVTEKGKDVELRCDPISGHTALYWYRQSLGQGLEFLIYFQGNSAPDKSGLPSDRFSAERTGGSVSTLTIQRTQQEDSAVYLCASSPRTGNTEAFFGQGTRLTVV.

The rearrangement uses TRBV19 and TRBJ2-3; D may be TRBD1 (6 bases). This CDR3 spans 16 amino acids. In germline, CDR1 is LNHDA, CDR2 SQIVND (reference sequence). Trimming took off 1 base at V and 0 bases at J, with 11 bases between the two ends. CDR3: CASSIGTATSTDTQYF. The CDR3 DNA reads TGTGCCAGTAGTATAGGGACAGCTACTAGCACAGATACGCAGTATTTT.

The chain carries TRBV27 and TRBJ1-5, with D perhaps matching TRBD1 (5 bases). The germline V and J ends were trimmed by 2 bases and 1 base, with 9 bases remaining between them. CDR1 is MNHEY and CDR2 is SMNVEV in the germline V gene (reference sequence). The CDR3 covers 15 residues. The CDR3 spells CASSLGGSSNQPQHF. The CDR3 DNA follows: TGTGCCAGCAGTTTAGGGGGTAGCAGCAATCAGCCCCAGCATTTT.

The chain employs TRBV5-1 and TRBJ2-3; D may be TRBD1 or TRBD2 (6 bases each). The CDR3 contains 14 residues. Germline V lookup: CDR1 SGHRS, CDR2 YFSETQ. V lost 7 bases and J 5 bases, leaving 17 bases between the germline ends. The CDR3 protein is CASGVRGRQDTQYF. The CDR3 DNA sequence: TGCGCCAGCGGGGTCCGGGGGCGTCAAGATACGCAGTATTTT.

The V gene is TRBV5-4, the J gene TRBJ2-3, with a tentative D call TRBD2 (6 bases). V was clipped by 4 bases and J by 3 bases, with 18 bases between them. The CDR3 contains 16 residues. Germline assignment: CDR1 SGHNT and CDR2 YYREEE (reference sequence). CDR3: CASSAGTEKTTDTQYF. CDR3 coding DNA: TGTGCCAGCAGCGCGGGGACGGAGAAAACTACAGATACGCAGTATTTT.

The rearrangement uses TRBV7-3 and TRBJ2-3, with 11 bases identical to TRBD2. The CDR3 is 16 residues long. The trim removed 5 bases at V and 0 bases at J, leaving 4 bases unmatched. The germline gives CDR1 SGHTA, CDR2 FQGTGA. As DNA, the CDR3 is TGTGCCAGCAGCCTAGGGACTAGCGGTAGCACAGATACGCAGTATTTT. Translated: CASSLGTSGSTDTQYF. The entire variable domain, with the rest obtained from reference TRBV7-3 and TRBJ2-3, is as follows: GAGVSQTPSNKVTEKGKYVELRCDPISGHTALYWYRQSLGQGPEFLIYFQGTGAADDSGLPNDRFFAVRPEGSVSTLKIQRTERGDSAVYLCASSLGTSGSTDTQYFGPGTRLTVL.

CDR3 loop: CASSPPEVDYGYTF. In nucleotides, the CDR3 is TGCGCCAGCAGCCCTCCCGAGGTTGACTATGGCTACACCTTC. The gene calls are TRBV4-3 and TRBJ1-2; the D is unclear. The CDR3 is 14 residues long. Germline-derived CDR1 and CDR2 are LGHNA and YSLEER. Trimming left V 4 bases short and J 3 bases short, with 12 bases between.

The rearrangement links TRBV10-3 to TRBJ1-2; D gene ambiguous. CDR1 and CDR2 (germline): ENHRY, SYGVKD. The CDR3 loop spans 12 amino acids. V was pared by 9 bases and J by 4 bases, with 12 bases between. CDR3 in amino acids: CAIPAPSYGYTF. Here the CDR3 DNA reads TGTGCCATACCCGCACCGTCCTATGGCTACACCTTC.

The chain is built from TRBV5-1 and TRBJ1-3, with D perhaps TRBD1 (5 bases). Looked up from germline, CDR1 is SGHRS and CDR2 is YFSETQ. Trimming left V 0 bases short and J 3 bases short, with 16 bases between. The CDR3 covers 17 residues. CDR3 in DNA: TGCGCCAGCAGCTTGGCCTTCAGCCAGGGAGGTGGAAACACCATATATTTT. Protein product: CASSLAFSQGGGNTIYF. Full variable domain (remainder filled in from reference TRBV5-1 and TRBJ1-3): KAGVTQTPRYLIKTRGQQVTLSCSPISGHRSVSWYQQTPGQGLQFLFEYFSETQRNKGNFPGRFSGRQFSNSRSEMNVSTLELGDSALYLCASSLAFSQGGGNTIYFGEGSWLTVV.

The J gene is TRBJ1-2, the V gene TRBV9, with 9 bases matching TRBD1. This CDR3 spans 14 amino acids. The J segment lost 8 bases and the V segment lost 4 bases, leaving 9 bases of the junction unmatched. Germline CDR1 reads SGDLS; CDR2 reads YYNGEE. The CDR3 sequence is CASSPRGQGGGYTF. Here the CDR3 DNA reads TGTGCCAGCAGCCCAAGGGGACAGGGAGGAGGCTACACCTTC.

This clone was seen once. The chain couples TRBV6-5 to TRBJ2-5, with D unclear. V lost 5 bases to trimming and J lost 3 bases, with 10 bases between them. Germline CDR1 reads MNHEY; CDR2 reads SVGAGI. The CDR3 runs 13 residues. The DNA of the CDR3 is TGTGCCAGCAGTAGGAGCCATGAAGAGACCCAGTACTTC. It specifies CASSRSHEETQYF.

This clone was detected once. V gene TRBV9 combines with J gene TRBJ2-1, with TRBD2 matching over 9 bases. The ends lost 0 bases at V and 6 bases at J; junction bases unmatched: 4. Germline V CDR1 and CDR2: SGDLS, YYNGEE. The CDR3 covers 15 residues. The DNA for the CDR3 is TGTGCCAGCAGCGTAGGTAGCGGGGGCCCCAATGAGCAGTTCTTC. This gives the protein CASSVGSGGPNEQFF.

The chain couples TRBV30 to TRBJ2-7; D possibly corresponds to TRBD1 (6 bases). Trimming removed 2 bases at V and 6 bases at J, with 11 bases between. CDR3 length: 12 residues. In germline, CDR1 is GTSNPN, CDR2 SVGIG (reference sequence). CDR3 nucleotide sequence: TGTGCCTGGAGTTCTGGGGGCGGCGAGCAGTACTTC. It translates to CAWSSGGGEQYF.

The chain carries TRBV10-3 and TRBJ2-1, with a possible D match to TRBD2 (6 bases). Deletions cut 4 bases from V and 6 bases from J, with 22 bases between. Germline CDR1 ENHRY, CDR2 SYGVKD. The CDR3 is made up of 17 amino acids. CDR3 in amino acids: CAISVWRDGSIRNEQFF. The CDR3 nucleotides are TGTGCCATCAGTGTTTGGCGGGACGGGAGTATTCGCAATGAGCAGTTCTTC.

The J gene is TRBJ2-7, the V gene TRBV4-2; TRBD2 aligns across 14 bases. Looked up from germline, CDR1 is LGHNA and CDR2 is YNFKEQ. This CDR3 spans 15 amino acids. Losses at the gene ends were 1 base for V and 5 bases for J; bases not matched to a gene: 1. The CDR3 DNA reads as TGTGCCAGCAGCCAAGGGGGACTAGCGGGGGACGAGCAGTACTTC. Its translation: CASSQGGLAGDEQYF.

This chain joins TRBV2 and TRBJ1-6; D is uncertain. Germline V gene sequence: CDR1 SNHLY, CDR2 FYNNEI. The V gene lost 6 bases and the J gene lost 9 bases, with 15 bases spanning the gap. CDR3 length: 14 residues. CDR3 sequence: CASRWTEGGSPLHF. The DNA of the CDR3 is TGTGCCAGCAGGTGGACTGAGGGAGGTTCACCCCTCCACTTT.